Following are 5 T cell receptor beta chains from one sample sequenced in a study of PD-1 and CTLA-4 blockade in melanoma. Generated by immunoSEQ multiplex PCR, the TCRdb table keeps only in-frame clones and is missing some. Here the sample spans tens of thousands of clones, around nine tenths being singletons. The sequencing used CD8+ T cells from peripheral blood, collected before anti-PD-1 treatment. Receptor source: a human donor with melanoma.

The gene calls are TRBV7-9 and TRBJ2-3, with 8 bases identical to TRBD1. V lost 4 bases and J lost 4; bases outside the gene matches: 4. The CDR3 runs to 14 residues. Germline CDR1 reads SEHNR; CDR2 reads FQNEAQ (reference sequence). The CDR3, as DNA: TGTGCCAGCAGCTACAGGGGGGAGTCAGATACGCAGTATTTT. It translates to CASSYRGESDTQYF.

The V call is TRBV11-3, the J call TRBJ2-2; TRBD1 matches 9 bases. Germline V gene data show CDR1 as SGHNT and CDR2 as YENEEA. This CDR3 is built from 19 residues. V gave up 0 bases and J gave up 2 bases; unmatched junction bases: 10. The CDR3 is CASSLDPDRGSTNTGELFF. In DNA form, the CDR3 reads TGTGCCAGCAGCTTAGATCCCGACAGGGGGTCTACAAACACCGGGGAGCTGTTTTTT.

This chain connects TRBV25-1 to TRBJ2-5; 12 nucleotides agree with TRBD2. Trimming removed 4 bases from V and 4 bases from J; junction bases left unmatched: 4. This CDR3 spans 15 amino acids. CDR1 MGHDK and CDR2 SYGVNS come from the germline V gene. CDR3 DNA: TGTGCCAGCAGTGTCCCGGGACTAGCGGGAGAGACCCAGTACTTC. This sequence encodes CASSVPGLAGETQYF.

The chain has TRBV2 and TRBJ1-1; 8 bases match TRBD1. J gave up 0 bases and V 5 bases, and 11 bases lay outside the gene matches. Germline assignment: CDR1 SNHLY and CDR2 FYNNEI. The CDR3 consists of 17 residues. The CDR3 protein is CASSPSIRQGLNTEAFF. CDR3 nucleotides: TGTGCCAGCAGTCCCTCGATCCGACAGGGGCTGAACACTGAAGCTTTCTTT.

The CDR3 DNA sequence: TGTGCCAGCAGCACTTGGACGGATCCTAACACTGAAGCTTTCTTT. Its protein product is CASSTWTDPNTEAFF. This sequence joins TRBV7-8 and TRBJ1-1; D is ambiguous. The ends were cut back, 5 bases at V and 2 bases at J, with 15 bases in the middle. Per the germline V gene, CDR1 is SGHVS and CDR2 is FQNEAQ. The CDR3 loop spans 15 amino acids.